This section outlines one T cell receptor (beta chain) sequence together with its context. Its antigen is as yet unknown. The data stem from a study of T-cell memory formation after mild COVID-19. Findings and limits, study-wide: The main location of contracting CD4+ clones was CM and EM, and that of contracting CD8+ clones was EMRA.

Germline V gives CDR1 MNHEY, CDR2 SVGAGI. The CDR3 has 13 amino acids. V lost 7 bases to trimming and J lost 9 bases, with 13 bases between them. Via MiXCR, TCRdb re-called the 5' RACE reads, giving one row per CDR3 protein. The table lists approximately 99,000 distinct CDR3 sequences, 18% of them singletons, with 5% to 7% in the top ten. The sequence was collected from a man aged 18-30 years who had mild COVID-19 (a few samples of this study predate the infection). Cell type and time point are not known. V is TRBV6-5 and J is TRBJ1-6; the D gene is possibly TRBD1 (5 bases). The source material was PBMCs or a T cell subset sorted from them (not recorded which). Written as DNA, the CDR3 is TGTGCCAGCAAGCTGGGGCAGGGTTCACCCCTCCACTTT. The encoded protein is CASKLGQGSPLHF.